These 2 T cell receptor beta chains were all obtained from the same sample, sequenced in a study of T cell repertoires in cytomegalovirus infection. MiXCR, run by TCRdb on the reads, gives a single entry per CDR3 protein. The repertoire includes around 570,000 distinct CDR3 sequences, approximately 40% of them detected once, and around 48% sits in the top ten. No antigen has been assigned to these receptors. Sequences were derived from cultured PBMCs, sampled from culture after CMV antigen stimulation. These receptor sequences come from a human donor in good health (CMV status not recorded). Some clones in this sample may be carry-over from other donors' samples.

The chain employs TRBV12-3 or TRBV12-4 and TRBJ2-1; 13 bases fit TRBD2. CDR3 length equals 16 residues. V gave up 5 bases and J gave up 4 bases; unmatched junction bases: 5. CDR3 sequence reads: CASSPTSGRAYNEQFF. The CDR3 DNA follows: TGTGCCAGCAGTCCTACTAGCGGGAGGGCTTACAATGAGCAGTTCTTC.

This clonotype was recorded a few times. The chain couples TRBV5-1 to TRBJ2-1; tentative D call: TRBD2 (5 bases). There are 15 residues in the CDR3. Trimming shortened V by 4 bases and J by 5 bases, and 16 bases separated the two germline ends. In germline, CDR1 is SGHRS, CDR2 YFSETQ. CDR3 in amino acids: CASSPGLADDNEQFF. The DNA for the CDR3 is TGCGCCAGCAGCCCCGGTCTAGCCGACGACAATGAGCAGTTCTTC.